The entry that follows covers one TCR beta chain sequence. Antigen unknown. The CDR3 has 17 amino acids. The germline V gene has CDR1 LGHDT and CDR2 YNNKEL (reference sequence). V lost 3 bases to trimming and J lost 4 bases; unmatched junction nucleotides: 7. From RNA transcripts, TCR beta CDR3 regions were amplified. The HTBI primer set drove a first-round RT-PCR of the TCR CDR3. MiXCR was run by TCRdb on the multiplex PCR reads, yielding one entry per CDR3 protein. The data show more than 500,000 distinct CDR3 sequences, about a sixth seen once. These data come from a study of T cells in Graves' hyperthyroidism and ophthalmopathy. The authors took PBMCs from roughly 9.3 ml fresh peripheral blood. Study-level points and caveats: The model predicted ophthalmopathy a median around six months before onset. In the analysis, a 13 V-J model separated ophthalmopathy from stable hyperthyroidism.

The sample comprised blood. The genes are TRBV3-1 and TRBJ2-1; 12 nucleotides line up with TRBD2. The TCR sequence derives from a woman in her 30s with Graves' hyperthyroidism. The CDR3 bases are TGTGCCAGCAGCCACCCTAGCGGGAGGGCCTCTTACAATGAGCAGTTCTTC. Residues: CASSHPSGRASYNEQFF.